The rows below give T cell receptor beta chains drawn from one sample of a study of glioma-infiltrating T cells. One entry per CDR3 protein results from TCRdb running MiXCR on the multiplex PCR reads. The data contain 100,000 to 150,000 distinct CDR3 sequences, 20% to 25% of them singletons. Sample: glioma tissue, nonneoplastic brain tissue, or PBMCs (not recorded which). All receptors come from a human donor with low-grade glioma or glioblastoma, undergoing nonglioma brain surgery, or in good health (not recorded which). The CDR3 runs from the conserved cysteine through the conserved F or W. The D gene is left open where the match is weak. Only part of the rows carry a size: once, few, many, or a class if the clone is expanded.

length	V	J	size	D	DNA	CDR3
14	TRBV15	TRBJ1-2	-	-	TGTGCCAACAGCAGAGCCCAGGGCATCTATGGCTACACATTC	CANSRAQGIYGYTF
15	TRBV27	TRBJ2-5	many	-	TGTGCCAGCAGTTTATTGGCCCGGTTCCAAGAGACCCAGTACTTC	CASSLLARFQETQYF
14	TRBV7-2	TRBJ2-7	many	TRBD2	TGTGCCAGCAGCCGCGGGGGACTTGACAACGAGCAGTACTTC	CASSRGGLDNEQYF
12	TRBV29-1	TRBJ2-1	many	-	TGCAGCGTTGAAGATCGAGGGCGAACTCCGTTCTTC	CSVEDRGRTPFF
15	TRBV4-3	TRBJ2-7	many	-	TGCGCCAGCAGCCAAGATCTGAGACTCTCCTACGAGCAGTACTTC	CASSQDLRLSYEQYF
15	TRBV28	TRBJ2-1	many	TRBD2	TGTGCCAGCCGCTCCGGGGGGGAGGAGGACAATGAGCAGTTCTTC	CASRSGGEEDNEQFF
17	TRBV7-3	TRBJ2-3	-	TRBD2	TGTGCCAGCAGCGCGGGACTAGCGGGAGTCGTAGCGGATACGCAGTATTTT	CASSAGLAGVVADTQYF
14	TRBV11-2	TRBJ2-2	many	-	TGTGCCAGCAGCTTTGGACGGTCCACCGGGGAGCTGTTTTTT	CASSFGRSTGELFF
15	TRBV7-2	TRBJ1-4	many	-	TGTGCCAGCAGCATAGCGCCGGGCAGGGCGGGAAAACTGTTTTTT	CASSIAPGRAGKLFF
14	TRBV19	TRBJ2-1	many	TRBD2	TGTGCCAGTAGTATACGGACTAGTATCAATGAGCAGTTCTTC	CASSIRTSINEQFF
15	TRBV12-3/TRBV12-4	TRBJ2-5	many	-	TGTGCCAGCAGCCCTCTGGGGGCCCTCCAAGAGACCCAGTACTTC	CASSPLGALQETQYF
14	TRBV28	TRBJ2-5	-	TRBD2	TGTGCCGGCAGTTTCGGACTAGCAAGGATGTCCCAGCACTTC	CAGSFGLARMSQHF
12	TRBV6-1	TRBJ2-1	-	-	TGTGCCAGCTCTAATAACTGGGCTAGTCGGTTCTTC	CASSNNWASRFF
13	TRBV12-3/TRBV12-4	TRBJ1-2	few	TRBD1	TGTGCCAGCAGACTGGACAGGGCCATTGGCTACACCTTC	CASRLDRAIGYTF
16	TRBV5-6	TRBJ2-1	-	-	TGTGCCAGCAGCTTTGGCCCTAGACCCGAATACAATGAGCAGTTCTTC	CASSFGPRPEYNEQFF
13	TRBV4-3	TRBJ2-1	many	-	TGCGCCAGCAGCCAAAGCAGGTGGCTAGTGCAGTTCTTC	CASSQSRWLVQFF
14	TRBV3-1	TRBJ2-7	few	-	TGTGCCAGCAGCAACCGGGACGAGATATACGAGCAGTACTTC	CASSNRDEIYEQYF
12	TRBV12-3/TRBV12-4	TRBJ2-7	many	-	TGTGCCAGCAGTTTACGGGGACTCGAGCAGTACTTC	CASSLRGLEQYF
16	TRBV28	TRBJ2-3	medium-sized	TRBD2	TGTGCCAGCAGTCAGATTAGCGGGAGGGCCGAAGATACGCAGTATTTT	CASSQISGRAEDTQYF
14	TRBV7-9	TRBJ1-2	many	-	TGTGCCAGCAGCTACAGGGACACTAACTATGGCTACACCTTC	CASSYRDTNYGYTF
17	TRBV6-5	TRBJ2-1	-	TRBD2	TGTGCCAGAAGTTACTCCGGGCTAGCGGGTGTCTACAATGAGCAGTTCTTC	CARSYSGLAGVYNEQFF
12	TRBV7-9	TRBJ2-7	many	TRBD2	TGTGCCAGCAGCTGGACGGGGGGGGAGCAGTACTTC	CASSWTGGEQYF
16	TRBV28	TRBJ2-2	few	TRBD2	TGTGCCAGCAGTCCAATAGCGGGAGGTGACACCGGGGAGCTGTTTTTT	CASSPIAGGDTGELFF
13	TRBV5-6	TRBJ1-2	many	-	TGTGCCAGCAGCTCCTATCCTTTTGGCGGCTACACCTTC	CASSSYPFGGYTF
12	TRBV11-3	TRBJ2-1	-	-	TGTGCCAGCAGTGTCTACAACAATGAGCAGTTCTTC	CASSVYNNEQFF
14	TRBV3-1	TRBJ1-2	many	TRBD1	TGTGCCAGCAGCCTCGGGACAGGGGGCGTCGGCTACACCTTC	CASSLGTGGVGYTF
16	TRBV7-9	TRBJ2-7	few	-	TGTGCCAGCAGCTTAGATGGCAGCCCGAGCTCCTACGAGCAGTACTTC	CASSLDGSPSSYEQYF
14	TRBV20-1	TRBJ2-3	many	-	TGCAGTGCTAGATTTGGGGGTAGGACAGATACGCAGTATTTT	CSARFGGRTDTQYF
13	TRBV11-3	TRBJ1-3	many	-	TGTGCCAGCAGCTTAGGACCCGGAAACACCATATATTTT	CASSLGPGNTIYF
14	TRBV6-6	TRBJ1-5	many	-	TGTGCCAGCAGTTACTCGGACATCAATCAGCCCCAGCATTTT	CASSYSDINQPQHF
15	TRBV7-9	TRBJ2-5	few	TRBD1	TGTGCCAGCAGCTTCCGGACAGGGGATGTGGAGACCCAGTACTTC	CASSFRTGDVETQYF
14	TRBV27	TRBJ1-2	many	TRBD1	TGTGCCAGCAGTCCGTGGACAGGGAACTATGGCTACACCTTC	CASSPWTGNYGYTF
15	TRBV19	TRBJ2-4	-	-	TGTGCCAGTAGTATTCTACCCAGGGATGAAAACATTCAGTACTTC	CASSILPRDENIQYF
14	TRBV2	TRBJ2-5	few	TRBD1	TGTGCCAGCAGCGCCGACAGGGTCCAAGAGACCCAGTACTTC	CASSADRVQETQYF
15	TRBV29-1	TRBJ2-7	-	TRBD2	TGCAGCGTGCGGACCGCTGGACTAGTTTTCGGCGAGCAGTACTTC	CSVRTAGLVFGEQYF
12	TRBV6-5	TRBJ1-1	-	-	TGTACCAGCAGTCTTTTTGGGGAATCAGCTTTCTTT	CTSSLFGESAFF
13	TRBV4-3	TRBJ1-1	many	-	TGCGCCAGCAGCCCCCAAATGAACACTGAAGCTTTCTTT	CASSPQMNTEAFF
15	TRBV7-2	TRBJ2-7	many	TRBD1	TGTGCCAGCAGCTTCAGTACAGGGGGCGCGTACGAGCAGTACTTC	CASSFSTGGAYEQYF
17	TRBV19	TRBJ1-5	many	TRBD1	TGTGCCAGTAGTAGATCCGGACAGGCCTATGGGGGCCAGCCCCAGCATTTT	CASSRSGQAYGGQPQHF
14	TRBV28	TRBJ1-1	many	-	TGTGCCAGCAGTTCTGACATCCCGGACACTGAAGCTTTCTTT	CASSSDIPDTEAFF